Listed here is a single TCR beta chain. Its antigen is as yet unknown. The CDR3 runs to 13 residues. Germline V CDR1 and CDR2: SNHLY, FYNNEI. With V trimmed by 0 bases and J by 12 bases, 3 bases remained unmatched. The sample comes from a study of T cell repertoires in cytomegalovirus infection. Study results and caveats: Cumulative public TCR beta family frequency identified carriers of CMV plus the relevant HLA. It was HLA-C-restricted CMV-specific TCR beta clonotypes that dominated the response ex vivo.

TCRdb used MiXCR to reprocess the reads, holding one entry per CDR3 protein. This repertoire shows a few hundred thousand distinct CDR3 sequences, roughly 34% found once; its top ten account for roughly 14%. This rearrangement joins TRBV2 to TRBJ2-3; 10 nucleotides align to TRBD2. The sample in question was cultured PBMCs, obtained from culture after CMV antigen stimulation. This receptor was taken from a human donor in good health (CMV status not recorded). Some clones in this sample may be carry-over from other donors' samples. The CDR3 coding sequence is TGTGCCAGCAGTGAAGCGAGGACTAGCGGTCAGTATTTT. This encodes CASSEARTSGQYF.